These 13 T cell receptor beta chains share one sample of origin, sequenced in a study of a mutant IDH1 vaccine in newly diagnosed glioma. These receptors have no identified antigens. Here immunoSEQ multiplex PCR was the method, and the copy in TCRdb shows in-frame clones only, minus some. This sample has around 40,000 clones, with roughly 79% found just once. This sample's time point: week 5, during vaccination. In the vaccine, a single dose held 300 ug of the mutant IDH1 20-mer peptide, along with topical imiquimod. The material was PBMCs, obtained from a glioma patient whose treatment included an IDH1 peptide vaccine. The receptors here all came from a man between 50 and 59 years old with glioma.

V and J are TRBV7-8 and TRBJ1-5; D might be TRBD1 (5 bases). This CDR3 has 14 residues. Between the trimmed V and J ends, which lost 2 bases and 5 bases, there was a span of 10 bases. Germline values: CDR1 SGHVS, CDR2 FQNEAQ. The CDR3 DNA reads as TGTGCCAGCAGCTTAAGCTGGGGCGATCAGCCCCAGCATTTT. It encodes CASSLSWGDQPQHF.

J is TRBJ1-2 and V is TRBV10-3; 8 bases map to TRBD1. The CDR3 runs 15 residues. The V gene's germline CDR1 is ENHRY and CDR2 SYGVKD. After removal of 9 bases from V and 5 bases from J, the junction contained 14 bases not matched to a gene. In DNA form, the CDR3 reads TGTGCCATTACAGGGGGGGCCTCGGTCGGGTATGGCTACACCTTC. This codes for CAITGGASVGYGYTF.

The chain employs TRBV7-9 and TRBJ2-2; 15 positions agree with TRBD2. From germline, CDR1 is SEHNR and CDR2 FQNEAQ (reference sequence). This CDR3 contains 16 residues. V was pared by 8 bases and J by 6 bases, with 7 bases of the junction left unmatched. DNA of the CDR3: TGTGCCAGCGGATCCGGGACTAGCGGGGGGCCCGGGGAGCTGTTTTTT. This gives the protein CASGSGTSGGPGELFF.

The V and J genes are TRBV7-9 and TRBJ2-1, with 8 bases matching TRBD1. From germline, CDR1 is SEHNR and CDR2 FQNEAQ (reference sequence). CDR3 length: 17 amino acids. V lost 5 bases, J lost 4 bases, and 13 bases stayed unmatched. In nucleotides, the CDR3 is TGTGCCAGCAGCGTAGTCCCGGCAGGGGGCTTTTACAATGAGCAGTTCTTC. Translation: CASSVVPAGGFYNEQFF.

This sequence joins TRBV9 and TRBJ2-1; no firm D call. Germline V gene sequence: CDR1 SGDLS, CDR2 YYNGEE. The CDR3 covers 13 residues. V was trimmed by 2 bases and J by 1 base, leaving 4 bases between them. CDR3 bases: TGTGCCAGCAGCGTGGGGTCCTACAATGAGCAGTTCTTC. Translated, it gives CASSVGSYNEQFF.

CDR3 sequence (DNA): TGTGCCAGCTCAACAGGGGGGACAGGGGGTTTTATGGAGCAGTACTTC. The encoded protein is CASSTGGTGGFMEQYF. The chain recombines TRBV18 with TRBJ2-7; 11 nucleotides align to TRBD1. The CDR3 extends over 16 amino acids. V was pared by 5 bases and J by 7 bases, with 13 bases of the junction left unmatched. Per the germline V gene, CDR1 is KGHSH and CDR2 is LQKENI.

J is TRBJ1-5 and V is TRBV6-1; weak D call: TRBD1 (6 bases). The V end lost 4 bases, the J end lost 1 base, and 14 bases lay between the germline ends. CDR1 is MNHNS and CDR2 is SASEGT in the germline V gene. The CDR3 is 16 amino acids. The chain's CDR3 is CASSAGWGLSNQPQHF. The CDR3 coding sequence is TGTGCCAGCAGTGCTGGGTGGGGGCTGAGCAATCAGCCCCAGCATTTT.

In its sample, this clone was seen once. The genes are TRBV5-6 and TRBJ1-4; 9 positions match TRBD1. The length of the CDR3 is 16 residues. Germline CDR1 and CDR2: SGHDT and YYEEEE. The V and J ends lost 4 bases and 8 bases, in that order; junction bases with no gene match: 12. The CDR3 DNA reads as TGTGCCAGCAGCCACTTCCGGGACAGGGTCTCGGAAAAACTGTTTTTT. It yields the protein CASSHFRDRVSEKLFF.

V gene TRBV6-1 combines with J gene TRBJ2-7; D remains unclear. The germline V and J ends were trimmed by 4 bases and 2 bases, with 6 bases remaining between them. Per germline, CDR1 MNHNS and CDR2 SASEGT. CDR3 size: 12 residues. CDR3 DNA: TGTGCCAGCAGTGCCGGCGCCTACGAGCAGTACTTC. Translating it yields CASSAGAYEQYF.

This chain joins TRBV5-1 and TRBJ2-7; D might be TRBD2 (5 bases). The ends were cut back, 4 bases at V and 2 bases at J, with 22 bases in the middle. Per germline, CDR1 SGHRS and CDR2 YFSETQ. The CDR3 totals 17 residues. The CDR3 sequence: CASSPSHLRTETYEQYF. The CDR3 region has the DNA TGCGCCAGCAGCCCCTCCCATCTTAGGACTGAGACCTACGAGCAGTACTTC.

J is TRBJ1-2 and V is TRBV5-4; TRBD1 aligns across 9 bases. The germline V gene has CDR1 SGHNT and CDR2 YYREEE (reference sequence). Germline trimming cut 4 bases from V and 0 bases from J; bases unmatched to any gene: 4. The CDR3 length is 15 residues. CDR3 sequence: CASSPWTGANYGYTF. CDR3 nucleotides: TGTGCCAGCAGCCCATGGACAGGGGCTAACTATGGCTACACCTTC.

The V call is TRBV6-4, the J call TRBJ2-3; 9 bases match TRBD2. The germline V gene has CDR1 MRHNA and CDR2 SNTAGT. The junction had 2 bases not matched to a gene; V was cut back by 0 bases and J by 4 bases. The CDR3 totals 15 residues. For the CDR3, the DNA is TGTGCCAGCAGTGACTCGCGGGGGGGCCCAGATACGCAGTATTTT. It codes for CASSDSRGGPDTQYF.

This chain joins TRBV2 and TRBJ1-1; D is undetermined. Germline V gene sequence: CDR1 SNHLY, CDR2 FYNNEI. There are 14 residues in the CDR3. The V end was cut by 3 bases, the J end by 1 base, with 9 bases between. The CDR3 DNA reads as TGTGCCAGCAGTGATGGGCGCGCGAACACTGAAGCTTTCTTT. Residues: CASSDGRANTEAFF.